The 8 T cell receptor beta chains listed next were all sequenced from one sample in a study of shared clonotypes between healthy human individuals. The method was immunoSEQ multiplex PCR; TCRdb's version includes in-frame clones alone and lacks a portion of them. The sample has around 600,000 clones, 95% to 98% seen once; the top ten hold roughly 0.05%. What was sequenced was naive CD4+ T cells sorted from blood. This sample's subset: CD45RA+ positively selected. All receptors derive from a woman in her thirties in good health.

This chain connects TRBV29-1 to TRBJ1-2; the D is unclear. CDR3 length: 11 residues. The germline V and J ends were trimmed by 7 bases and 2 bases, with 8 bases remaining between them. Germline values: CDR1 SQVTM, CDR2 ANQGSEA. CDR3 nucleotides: TGCAGCGCTACAGAGAACTATGGCTACACCTTC. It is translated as CSATENYGYTF.

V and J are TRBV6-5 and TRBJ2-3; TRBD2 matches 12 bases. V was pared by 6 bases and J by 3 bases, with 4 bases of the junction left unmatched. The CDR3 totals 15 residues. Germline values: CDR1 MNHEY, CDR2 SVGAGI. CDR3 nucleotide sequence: TGTGCCAGCAGGACGACTAGCGGGAGAACAGATACGCAGTATTTT. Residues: CASRTTSGRTDTQYF.

In DNA form, the CDR3 reads TGTGCCAGCAGTTTACACGGAAGGGGGCACCTCAGCGAGCAGTACTTC. Its protein is CASSLHGRGHLSEQYF. V usage is TRBV28 and J usage is TRBJ2-7, with 7 bases lining up with TRBD1. After removal of 2 bases from V and 6 bases from J, the junction contained 13 bases not matched to a gene. CDR1 and CDR2 from the germline V gene are MDHEN and SYDVKM. The CDR3 spans 16 residues.

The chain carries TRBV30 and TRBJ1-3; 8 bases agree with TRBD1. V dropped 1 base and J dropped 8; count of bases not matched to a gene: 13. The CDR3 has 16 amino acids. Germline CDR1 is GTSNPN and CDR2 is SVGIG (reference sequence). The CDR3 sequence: CAWSGGQGNVGYTIYF. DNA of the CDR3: TGTGCCTGGAGTGGAGGACAGGGTAATGTCGGGTACACCATATATTTT.

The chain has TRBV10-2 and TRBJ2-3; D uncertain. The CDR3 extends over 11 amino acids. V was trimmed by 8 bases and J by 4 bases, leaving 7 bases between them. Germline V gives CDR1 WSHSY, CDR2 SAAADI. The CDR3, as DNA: TGCGCCAGCTCTTCGGCAGATACGCAGTATTTT. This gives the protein CASSSADTQYF.

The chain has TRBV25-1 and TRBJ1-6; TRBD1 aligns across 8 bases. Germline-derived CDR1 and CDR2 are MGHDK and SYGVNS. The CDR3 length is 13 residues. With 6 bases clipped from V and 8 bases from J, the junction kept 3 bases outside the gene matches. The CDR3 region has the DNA TGTGCCAGCAGGGTGACAGGGGATTCACCCCTCCACTTT. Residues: CASRVTGDSPLHF.

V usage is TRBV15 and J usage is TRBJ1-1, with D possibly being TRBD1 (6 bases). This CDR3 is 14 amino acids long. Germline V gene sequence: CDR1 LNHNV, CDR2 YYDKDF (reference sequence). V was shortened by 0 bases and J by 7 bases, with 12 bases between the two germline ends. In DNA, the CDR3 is TGTGCCACCAGCAGAGAAGTCCAGGGGCTTGAAGCTTTCTTT. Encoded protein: CATSREVQGLEAFF. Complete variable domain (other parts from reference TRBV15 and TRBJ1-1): DAMVIQNPRYQVTQFGKPVTLSCSQTLNHNVMYWYQQKSSQAPKLLFHYYDKDFNNEADTPDNFQSRRPNTSFCFLDIRSPGLGDTAMYLCATSREVQGLEAFFGQGTRLTVV.

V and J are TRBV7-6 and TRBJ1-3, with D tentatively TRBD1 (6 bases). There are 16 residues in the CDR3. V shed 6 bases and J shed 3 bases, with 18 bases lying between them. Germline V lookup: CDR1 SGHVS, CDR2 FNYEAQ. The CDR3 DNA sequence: TGTGCCAGCAGGCTCCGGTGGATAGGGGGTGGAAACACCATATATTTT. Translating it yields CASRLRWIGGGNTIYF.